This T cell receptor (beta chain) was identified in a study of OX40 agonist ivuxolimab in advanced cancers. About the study: Patients with prior anti-PD-1, anti-PD-L1 or anti-CTLA-4 therapy were eligible; 40% to 45% had some.

Points from the study as a whole: Compared with others, partial responders at 0.1-3.0 mg/kg displayed clonal expansion among the lowest. Researchers report that CD8+ T cells had, on average, more expanded clones than CD4+.

TCRdb keeps only in-frame clones here, not all; method: immunoSEQ multiplex PCR. The sample records under 90,000 clones, 85% to 95% being singletons. Germline V gene data show CDR1 as MNHEY and CDR2 as SMNVEV (reference sequence). V was trimmed by 5 bases and J by 4 bases, leaving 15 bases between them. The CDR3 has 14 amino acids. This clone was detected only once. Its specificity is unknown. The chain is built from TRBV27 and TRBJ2-7; tentatively, D is TRBD2 (5 bases). This TCR was sampled from an adult with an advanced solid tumor such as melanoma, head and neck, liver or kidney cancer. Sequencing used CD4+ or CD8+ T cells sorted from blood, obtained in a trial of the OX40 agonist ivuxolimab. CDR3 loop: CASSPRVSGYEQYF. CDR3 nucleotide sequence: TGTGCCAGCAGTCCGAGGGTGTCGGGGTACGAGCAGTACTTC.